A selection of T cell receptor beta chains follows, all from one sample in a study of a mutant IDH1 vaccine in newly diagnosed glioma. Their antigens remain unidentified. The protocol was immunoSEQ multiplex PCR, while the TCRdb copy is restricted to in-frame clones and leaves out a portion. Here the sample spans about 72,000 clones, under 90% being singletons. The source material was PBMCs, sampled from a glioma patient whose treatment included an IDH1 peptide vaccine. These receptors were obtained from a young man with glioma. Both conserved end residues are part of each CDR3. A D gene is named only where the DNA matches it firmly. Only some rows state a clone size, as once, few, many or a class for expanded clones.

DNA: TGTGCTAGCAGCTTAGGTGCGGGGACCACAGATACGCAGTATTTT
CDR3: CASSLGAGTTDTQYF
size: NA
D: NA
J: TRBJ2-3
V: TRBV7-7

DNA: TGTGCCAGCTCACCACCACGGAGCGGGAACACTGAAGCTTTCTTT
CDR3: CASSPPRSGNTEAFF
size: NA
D: NA
J: TRBJ1-1
V: TRBV18

DNA: TGTGCCAGCAGCTCCGTTGGTCGGCGGGCCCGCACAGATACGCAGTATTTT
CDR3: CASSSVGRRARTDTQYF
size: medium-sized
D: NA
J: TRBJ2-3
V: TRBV7-9

DNA: TGCGCCAGCAGCTTCGGGGACGGATTGTACGGTGAAGCTTTCTTT
CDR3: CASSFGDGLYGEAFF
size: few
D: NA
J: TRBJ1-1
V: TRBV5-1

DNA: TGTGCCAGCTCACCACGCCACGACATACAAGAGACCCAGTACTTC
CDR3: CASSPRHDIQETQYF
size: NA
D: NA
J: TRBJ2-5
V: TRBV18

DNA: TGTGCCAGCAGCCTCCACAGCGGCACAGATACGCAGTATTTT
CDR3: CASSLHSGTDTQYF
size: NA
D: NA
J: TRBJ2-3
V: TRBV7-3

DNA: TGCGCCAGCCCATTTGGGACGGCGAAAGACTACGAGCAGTACTTC
CDR3: CASPFGTAKDYEQYF
size: NA
D: NA
J: TRBJ2-7
V: TRBV10-1

DNA: TGCGCCAGCAGCCAAGGAAGGGGATATACGCAGTATTTT
CDR3: CASSQGRGYTQYF
size: NA
D: NA
J: TRBJ2-3
V: TRBV4-3

DNA: TGTGCCAGCAGCCAAAGACAGGGGGCTGGCTACACCTTC
CDR3: CASSQRQGAGYTF
size: NA
D: TRBD1
J: TRBJ1-2
V: TRBV4-2

DNA: TGTGCCTGGAGTAGGCTAGCGGGAGGCTACAAGCAGTACTTC
CDR3: CAWSRLAGGYKQYF
size: NA
D: TRBD2
J: TRBJ2-7
V: TRBV30

DNA: TGTGCCAGCAGCAGGCGGGGACTAGGGGTTTCAGATACGCAGTATTTT
CDR3: CASSRRGLGVSDTQYF
size: NA
D: TRBD2
J: TRBJ2-3
V: TRBV7-6

DNA: TGTGCCAGCAGCGAAGGCAACAGAAGGGCTAGTGAAAAACTGTTTTTT
CDR3: CASSEGNRRASEKLFF
size: NA
D: NA
J: TRBJ1-4
V: TRBV2

DNA: TGTGCCAGCAGAACTCAGGGGGTCGGGTACGCCGGGGAGCTGTTTTTT
CDR3: CASRTQGVGYAGELFF
size: NA
D: TRBD1
J: TRBJ2-2
V: TRBV7-8

DNA: TGTGCCAGCAGCGCGACTAGCGGATCCTACGAGCAGTACTTC
CDR3: CASSATSGSYEQYF
size: NA
D: TRBD2
J: TRBJ2-7
V: TRBV4-2

DNA: TGTGCCAGCAGTTTATCGTCCCAGATTCTGTACGAGCAGTACTTC
CDR3: CASSLSSQILYEQYF
size: NA
D: NA
J: TRBJ2-7
V: TRBV5-6

DNA: TGTGCCAGCAGCTACGGGACAGGGTGGACTGAAGCTTTCTTT
CDR3: CASSYGTGWTEAFF
size: NA
D: TRBD1
J: TRBJ1-1
V: TRBV5-6

DNA: TGTGCCAGCAGCAATCCTACTAGCGGGGTGAACACCGGGGAGCTGTTTTTT
CDR3: CASSNPTSGVNTGELFF
size: NA
D: TRBD2
J: TRBJ2-2
V: TRBV5-4

DNA: TGTGCCAGCAGCCAATTTGGGACAGGGGATTCACCCCTCCACTTT
CDR3: CASSQFGTGDSPLHF
size: few
D: TRBD1
J: TRBJ1-6
V: TRBV14

DNA: TGTGCCAGCTCACCACAACAAGGGACCCCCCTCCACTTT
CDR3: CASSPQQGTPLHF
size: NA
D: NA
J: TRBJ1-6
V: TRBV18

DNA: TGTGCCAGCAGCTCGACCAGGGACAGCAATCAGCCCCAGCATTTT
CDR3: CASSSTRDSNQPQHF
size: NA
D: NA
J: TRBJ1-5
V: TRBV7-9

DNA: TGTGCCAGTACCGGGACAGGTAATCAGCCCCAGCATTTT
CDR3: CASTGTGNQPQHF
size: few
D: TRBD1
J: TRBJ1-5
V: TRBV19

DNA: TGCGCCAGCAGCGGGGGCGACAGGGTAGCTAATTCACCCCTCCACTTT
CDR3: CASSGGDRVANSPLHF
size: once
D: TRBD1
J: TRBJ1-6
V: TRBV5-1

DNA: TGCGCCAGCAGCCCTCCACATGCGCCCAATCAGCCCCAGCATTTT
CDR3: CASSPPHAPNQPQHF
size: NA
D: NA
J: TRBJ1-5
V: TRBV4-1

DNA: TGTGCCAGCAGTTACTCCGGATACTATGGCTACACCTTC
CDR3: CASSYSGYYGYTF
size: few
D: NA
J: TRBJ1-2
V: TRBV6-5

DNA: TGTGCCAGCAGCCTCGTACCCGGGGGAGCGAACATTCAGTACTTC
CDR3: CASSLVPGGANIQYF
size: NA
D: NA
J: TRBJ2-4
V: TRBV7-2

DNA: TGTGCCAGTAGTATAGGGGCAGGGGACACTGAAGCTTTCTTT
CDR3: CASSIGAGDTEAFF
size: few
D: NA
J: TRBJ1-1
V: TRBV19

DNA: TGTGCCAGCAGGGGACAGGGCTACGAGCAGTACTTC
CDR3: CASRGQGYEQYF
size: NA
D: TRBD1
J: TRBJ2-7
V: TRBV6-5

DNA: TGTGCCAGTAGCCCCGATACGCGCACTGAAGCTTTCTTT
CDR3: CASSPDTRTEAFF
size: NA
D: NA
J: TRBJ1-1
V: TRBV19

DNA: TGTGCCAGCAGTGTGTCAGAGAACACCGGGGAGCTGTTTTTT
CDR3: CASSVSENTGELFF
size: NA
D: NA
J: TRBJ2-2
V: TRBV6-6

DNA: TGTGCCACCAGCAGAGGGGGAACCGGGGAGCTGTTTTTT
CDR3: CATSRGGTGELFF
size: NA
D: NA
J: TRBJ2-2
V: TRBV15

DNA: TGTGCCAGCAGCTCGACGGGACAGATGATCTATGGCTACACCTTC
CDR3: CASSSTGQMIYGYTF
size: NA
D: TRBD1
J: TRBJ1-2
V: TRBV13

DNA: TGCGCCAGCGGGGGGACAGGGTTCTACGAGCAGTACTTC
CDR3: CASGGTGFYEQYF
size: NA
D: TRBD1
J: TRBJ2-7
V: TRBV5-1

DNA: TGCGCCAGCAGCTTGTCAGGGAACCAAGAGACCCAGTACTTC
CDR3: CASSLSGNQETQYF
size: NA
D: NA
J: TRBJ2-5
V: TRBV5-1

DNA: TGTGCCAGCAGCTTATACAGGGGAGCCGGCACAGATACGCAGTATTTT
CDR3: CASSLYRGAGTDTQYF
size: NA
D: TRBD1
J: TRBJ2-3
V: TRBV7-9

DNA: TGTGCCAGCAGTGAGGTCAGCCTCTCCTACGAGCAGTACTTC
CDR3: CASSEVSLSYEQYF
size: NA
D: NA
J: TRBJ2-7
V: TRBV2

DNA: TGTGCCAGCAGTGTCACGGGGCGGGGGGGCCGGGAGTCCTACGAGCAGTACTTC
CDR3: CASSVTGRGGRESYEQYF
size: NA
D: TRBD2
J: TRBJ2-7
V: TRBV6-1

DNA: TGTGCCAGCAGCTTAGCGATTAGTCAGGCTAACTATGGCTACACCTTC
CDR3: CASSLAISQANYGYTF
size: NA
D: NA
J: TRBJ1-2
V: TRBV7-2

DNA: TGTGCCACCGGACAGGCGAATTCACCCCTCCACTTT
CDR3: CATGQANSPLHF
size: NA
D: TRBD1
J: TRBJ1-6
V: TRBV10-3

DNA: TGTGCCAGCAGCTTAGCGCTCGGCAGGGTAGGCTCTGAAGCTTTCTTT
CDR3: CASSLALGRVGSEAFF
size: NA
D: NA
J: TRBJ1-1
V: TRBV7-9

DNA: TGTGCCAGCAGCTTTACACTGAACACTGAAGCTTTCTTT
CDR3: CASSFTLNTEAFF
size: few
D: NA
J: TRBJ1-1
V: TRBV5-6

DNA: TGCGCCAGCAGCTCGCGGACAGCTACAGATACGCAGTATTTT
CDR3: CASSSRTATDTQYF
size: NA
D: NA
J: TRBJ2-3
V: TRBV5-1

DNA: TGTGCCAGCAGCCTGGAGGGGAGCTCCTACAATGAGCAGTTCTTC
CDR3: CASSLEGSSYNEQFF
size: NA
D: NA
J: TRBJ2-1
V: TRBV6-5

DNA: TGTGCCAGCAGCGTAGGGGGCAGCCAAGAGACCCAGTACTTC
CDR3: CASSVGGSQETQYF
size: NA
D: NA
J: TRBJ2-5
V: TRBV9

DNA: TGTGCTAGTGGTTTGATTGGGGGGACAGGGTATGGCTACACCTTC
CDR3: CASGLIGGTGYGYTF
size: NA
D: TRBD1
J: TRBJ1-2
V: TRBV12-5

DNA: TGCGCCAGCAGCTTGGGACAGGCGTACCAAGAGACCCAGTACTTC
CDR3: CASSLGQAYQETQYF
size: NA
D: NA
J: TRBJ2-5
V: TRBV5-1

DNA: TGCAGCGTTATGGGGCAGAACAATGAAAAACTGTTTTTT
CDR3: CSVMGQNNEKLFF
size: few
D: NA
J: TRBJ1-4
V: TRBV29-1

DNA: TGTGCCACCAGCAGAGATGTTGGGGACGCTGAAAAACTGTTTTTT
CDR3: CATSRDVGDAEKLFF
size: NA
D: NA
J: TRBJ1-4
V: TRBV15

DNA: TGTGCCAGCAGCCACAGGGGGCGATCTAATCAGCCCCAGCATTTT
CDR3: CASSHRGRSNQPQHF
size: once
D: TRBD1
J: TRBJ1-5
V: TRBV9